Reported below is one TCR beta chain. Its antigen remains unknown. This entry comes from a study of T cell responses to AZD1222 COVID-19 vaccine. Clones were sequenced by immunoSEQ multiplex PCR, and TCRdb holds only the in-frame ones, with some missing. The sample has some 98,000 clones, over 75% seen once. General study results and limits: Only after the peak T cell response were repertoires sampled. Donors, mostly white British, included more females; clonal diversity was possibly underestimated. Of the AZD1222 recipients, only 5 to 7 were seropositive at baseline. Reportedly, nearly half of unique spike TCRs recognized epitopes outside B.1.351/B.1.1.7 mutations.

This TCR was recovered from an adult in good health. The sequenced sample was peripheral blood, obtained on day 0 of AZD1222 vaccination.

Here the CDR3 reads CASSVHENTEAFF. The CDR3 DNA sequence: TGTGCCAGCAGCGTTCATGAAAACACTGAAGCTTTCTTT. The chain couples TRBV9 to TRBJ1-1; unclear D gene. The CDR3 is 13 amino acids. Germline V gives CDR1 SGDLS, CDR2 YYNGEE. Trimming pared 2 bases from V and 2 bases from J, leaving 7 bases between.